This T cell receptor beta chain was found in a study of beta chain features in type 1 diabetes. Study results and limitations: Patients' naive, central memory and regulatory TCRB repertoires appeared more alike than those of healthy donors. For Type 1 diabetes patients, all four CD4+ subsets carried TCRB CDR3s that were moderately but significantly shorter.

The CDR3 length is 17 residues. Trimming took 0 bases from V and 0 from J, leaving 14 bases between them. Germline loops: CDR1 SGDLS, CDR2 YYNGEE. Expressed TCRB transcripts were sequenced because the entire RNA isolate underwent reverse transcription. Here immunoSEQ multiplex PCR was the method, and the copy in TCRdb shows in-frame clones only, minus some. Here the sample spans 200,000 to 250,000 clones, roughly 16% being singletons. Details on this clone: Antigen unknown.

The chain carries TRBV9 and TRBJ2-3; D unclear. Sequenced: naive CD4+ T cells from blood. The TCR was taken from a man aged 25-40 years with type 1 diabetes. CDR3 coding DNA: TGTGCCAGCAGCGTAGGTGTTAGCCCTGCTAGCACAGATACGCAGTATTTT. Protein sequence: CASSVGVSPASTDTQYF.